These 18 T cell receptor beta chains were sequenced from one sample in a study of Ad26.COV2.S vaccination and SARS-CoV-2 variants. Produced via immunoSEQ multiplex PCR; TCRdb's table is partial and in-frame only. Of around 420,000 clones in the sample, 88% are singletons; the top ten hold roughly 4%. Documented treatment: 19 received Ad26.COV2.S at low or high dose, single or two shots; five or six received placebo; per-sample allocation not given. On day 63 after the first injection, vaccine and placebo recipients gave samples. The sample here was peripheral blood, taken in a trial of Ad26.COV2.S vaccine versus placebo. The source is a person aged 18-65 years who received the Ad26.COV2.S COVID-19 vaccine or a placebo.

The CDR3: CASSQMAGTGGHEQYF. The CDR3 nucleotides read TGCGCCAGCAGCCAGATGGCGGGGACAGGGGGACACGAGCAGTACTTC. This chain links TRBV5-1 with TRBJ2-7; TRBD1 agrees at 11 bases. Germline assignment: CDR1 SGHRS and CDR2 YFSETQ. Unmatched junction bases numbered 11, after V lost 4 bases and J lost 5 bases. The CDR3 has 16 residues.

This chain links TRBV29-1 with TRBJ1-1, with 7 bases fitting TRBD1. Germline lookup yields CDR1 SQVTM and CDR2 ANQGSEA. CDR3 length: 14 amino acids. J lost 2 bases, V lost 6 bases, and 9 bases had no gene match. CDR3 nucleotide sequence: TGCAGCGTCGATAGGACAGGAGTAAACACTGAAGCTTTCTTT. Protein: CSVDRTGVNTEAFF.

The chain joins TRBV5-1 to TRBJ2-5; D may correspond to TRBD1 or TRBD2 (5 bases each). Germline loops: CDR1 SGHRS, CDR2 YFSETQ. This CDR3 has 16 amino acids. Trimming left V 1 base short and J 4 bases short, with 17 bases between. The CDR3 protein is CASSLLSSGRTETQYF. The CDR3 DNA is TGCGCCAGCAGCTTGCTTTCGTCAGGGAGAACAGAGACCCAGTACTTC.

This chain joins TRBV27 and TRBJ1-2, with D hard to call. V was clipped by 0 bases and J by 4 bases, with 9 bases between them. The CDR3 covers 14 residues. Germline CDR1 MNHEY, CDR2 SMNVEV (reference sequence). The CDR3: CASSLSGRFYGYTF. CDR3 sequence (DNA): TGTGCCAGCAGTTTATCGGGCAGATTCTATGGCTACACCTTC.

The chain has TRBV6-6 and TRBJ2-7; D not certain. Germline CDR1 reads MNHNY; CDR2 reads SVGAGI (reference sequence). The CDR3 spans 11 residues. V was clipped by 5 bases and J by 3 bases, with 5 bases between them. The CDR3 spells CASSINYEQYF. The DNA of the CDR3 is TGTGCCAGCAGTATTAACTACGAGCAGTACTTC.

The CDR3, as DNA: TGTGCCAGCAGCCCTTCCCGAGGGTTCCACGAGCAGTACTTC. Amino acid sequence: CASSPSRGFHEQYF. The chain recombines TRBV7-8 with TRBJ2-7; D might be TRBD2 (5 bases). Trimming stripped 5 bases from V and 5 bases from J, with 16 bases between. Per germline, CDR1 SGHVS and CDR2 FQNEAQ. This CDR3 has 14 amino acids.

The rearrangement links TRBV18 to TRBJ2-7, with D unclear. With 2 bases removed from V and 5 bases from J, the gap between germline ends came to 10 bases. The CDR3 length is 13 residues. Germline V CDR1 and CDR2: KGHSH, LQKENI. The CDR3 loop reads CASSPSTPHEQYF. The CDR3 region has the DNA TGTGCCAGCTCACCATCAACCCCGCACGAGCAGTACTTC.

The genes are TRBV7-2 and TRBJ2-7, with a weak D call TRBD2 (5 bases). Per germline, CDR1 SGHTA and CDR2 FQGNSA. The CDR3 runs to 14 residues. Trimming removed 3 bases at V and 6 bases at J, with 15 bases between. The CDR3 nucleotides read TGTGCCAGCAGCTTGGACGTAGGTGGAGGCGAGCAGTACTTC. Translated: CASSLDVGGGEQYF.

The chain employs TRBV7-9 and TRBJ2-1; the match to TRBD2 covers 12 bases. Germline V gives CDR1 SEHNR, CDR2 FQNEAQ (reference sequence). Trimming at V came to 2 bases and at J to 9 bases, leaving 8 bases not matched to a gene. This CDR3 region has 16 residues. CDR3 DNA: TGTGCCAGCAGCTTATCCCTAGCGGGGGGGCATGGTGAGCAGTTCTTC. It is translated as CASSLSLAGGHGEQFF.

The chain combines TRBV7-9 with TRBJ1-2, with 10 bases fitting TRBD1. V trimming: 1 base; J trimming: 1 base; junction bases outside the gene matches: 9. Germline CDR1 is SEHNR and CDR2 is FQNEAQ (reference sequence). The CDR3 length is 18 residues. As DNA, the CDR3 is TGTGCCAGCAGCTTAGTCACGCCGGGACAGGGGCATAACTATGGCTACACCTTC. It translates to CASSLVTPGQGHNYGYTF.

This clone was counted ten times or more. This chain links TRBV30 with TRBJ1-5, with D possibly TRBD1 on 6 matching bases. V lost 8 bases to trimming and J lost 6 bases, with 17 bases between them. CDR3 length equals 13 residues. In germline, CDR1 is GTSNPN, CDR2 SVGIG (reference sequence). The CDR3 sequence: CATEAGDGQPQHF. The CDR3, as DNA: TGTGCCACCGAGGCAGGGGACGGTCAGCCCCAGCATTTT.

The chain links TRBV19 to TRBJ1-2; TRBD1 aligns across 7 bases. CDR1 LNHDA and CDR2 SQIVND come from the germline V gene (reference sequence). V shed 4 bases and J 4 bases; nucleotides not matched to a gene: 6. This CDR3 contains 14 residues. The CDR3 region is CASSRDSVGYGYTF. CDR3 DNA sequence: TGTGCCAGTAGTAGGGACAGTGTTGGCTATGGCTACACCTTC.

The chain carries TRBV18 and TRBJ2-1; maybe TRBD1 (5 bases). Germline V CDR1 and CDR2: KGHSH, LQKENI. The length of the CDR3 is 18 residues. V lost 3 bases and J 5 bases, leaving 23 bases between the germline ends. CDR3 protein: CASSPSLLEEGRDNEQFF. The CDR3 coding sequence is TGTGCCAGCTCACCCTCGCTCCTCGAAGAAGGCAGGGACAATGAGCAGTTCTTC.

The rearrangement links TRBV19 to TRBJ1-1, with TRBD1 identical over 8 bases. This CDR3 region has 14 residues. Germline assignment: CDR1 LNHDA and CDR2 SQIVND (reference sequence). V shed 3 bases and J 4 bases; nucleotides not matched to a gene: 4. This CDR3 reads CASSIETGGTEAFF. CDR3 DNA sequence: TGTGCCAGTAGTATTGAAACAGGGGGCACTGAAGCTTTCTTT.

The chain joins TRBV15 to TRBJ2-7, with 7 bases that match TRBD1. Germline loops: CDR1 LNHNV, CDR2 YYDKDF (reference sequence). Trimming removed 6 bases from V and 2 bases from J; junction bases left unmatched: 7. This CDR3 has 14 amino acids. CDR3 sequence (DNA): TGTGCCACCAGAAGAACAGGGGACACCTACGAGCAGTACTTC. As protein: CATRRTGDTYEQYF.

This chain links TRBV18 with TRBJ2-2, with 7 bases fitting TRBD2. The CDR3 is 15 amino acids. Germline CDR1 is KGHSH and CDR2 is LQKENI. Trimming took 6 bases from V and 5 from J; bases not matched to a gene: 9. DNA for the CDR3: TGTGCCAGCTCCCTTACGACTAGCACGACCGGGGAGCTGTTTTTT. This sequence encodes CASSLTTSTTGELFF.

The V call is TRBV2, the J call TRBJ2-2; 7 nucleotides align to TRBD1. This CDR3 comprises 15 residues. Germline V CDR1 and CDR2: SNHLY, FYNNEI. With V trimmed by 4 bases and J by 3 bases, 5 bases remained unmatched. The CDR3 spells CASSVDGQDTGELFF. CDR3 sequence (DNA): TGTGCCAGCAGTGTCGACGGACAGGACACCGGGGAGCTGTTTTTT.

V gene TRBV9 combines with J gene TRBJ1-4, with a tentative D call TRBD1 (6 bases). The CDR3 runs 15 residues. Germline V gives CDR1 SGDLS, CDR2 YYNGEE. The ends were cut back, 3 bases at V and 4 bases at J, with 13 bases in the middle. The CDR3 loop reads CASSEGTLVNEKLFF. The CDR3 coding sequence is TGTGCCAGCAGCGAGGGGACACTCGTTAATGAAAAACTGTTTTTT.